This paragraph reports one T cell receptor beta chain. Its antigen is currently unknown. The junction and the germline gene differ at one end; a read error may be behind it. TCRdb reanalysed the RT-PCR reads using MiXCR and keeps one entry per CDR3 protein. Of more than 600,000 distinct CDR3 sequences detected, roughly 18% appear once; the ten largest clones hold about a tenth. This sample is drawn from a study of response to subunit inactivated influenza vaccine. CDR3 length: 14 residues. Study-wide points: T cells newly recruited by each seasonal influenza vaccination are few, the authors suggested.

The receptor's source is a man in his fifties or sixties who received an inactivated influenza vaccine. Source: PBMCs from blood, taken 4 to 6 days after vaccination. The rearrangement uses TRBV12-3 or TRBV12-4 and TRBJ1-1; TRBD1 is a possible D gene (6 bases). CDR3 nucleotides: TGTGCCAGCAGTTCCGTTGGGGGGGGGCTTGAATCTTTCTTT. Translation: CASSSVGGGLESFF.